Included here is one T cell receptor beta chain sequence, with context. Antigen unknown. The sample originates from a study of T cell repertoires in cytomegalovirus infection. Study background: Public TCR beta signatures were indicative of both CMV infection and a matching HLA type. Study-wide points: The cumulative frequency of public TCR beta families identified carriers of CMV plus the relevant HLA. CMV-specific TCR beta clonotypes restricted by HLA-C were the ones dominating the ex vivo response.

The ends were cut back, 6 bases at V and 1 base at J, with 13 bases in the middle. The CDR3 runs to 15 residues. Germline V CDR1 and CDR2: SNHLY, FYNNEI. In TCRdb, the reads were re-called with MiXCR into one record per CDR3 protein. Altogether roughly 300,000 distinct CDR3 sequences are present, 9% to 9.5% being singletons, with the ten largest covering 3.5% to 4.5%. Sequencing was performed on PBMCs. This receptor was taken from a human donor in good health (CMV status not recorded). Some clones in this sample may be carry-over from other donors' samples. The chain couples TRBV2 to TRBJ2-1; unclear D gene. CDR3 sequence reads: CASSVVRLSYNEQFF. The CDR3 DNA reads as TGTGCCAGCAGCGTTGTGAGGCTGTCCTACAATGAGCAGTTCTTC.